The clone carrying this TCR beta chain was seen just once. The data stem from a study of control samples from healthy donors and cancer patients. CDR1 is MDHEN and CDR2 is SYDVKM in the germline V gene. The ends lost 1 base at V and 5 bases at J; junction bases unmatched: 7. The CDR3 sequence is 18 residues long. Produced via immunoSEQ multiplex PCR; TCRdb's table is partial and in-frame only. Here the sample spans some 130,000 clones, roughly nine tenths being singletons. The receptor was isolated from a man over 45 with head and neck cancer. Specimen: PBMCs. This chain joins TRBV28 and TRBJ2-1, with 14 bases that match TRBD2. DNA for the CDR3: TGTGCCAGCAGTTTATTGGGACTAGCGGGAGAGGTGGACAATGAGCAGTTCTTC. The encoded protein is CASSLLGLAGEVDNEQFF. Using reference TRBV28 and TRBJ2-1 for the parts outside the CDR3, the full variable domain is DVKVTQSSRYLVKRTGEKVFLECVQDMDHENMFWYRQDPGLGLRLIYFSYDVKMKEKGDIPEGYSVSREKKERFSLILESASTNQTSMYLCASSLLGLAGEVDNEQFFGPGTRLTVL.